This is a list of T cell receptor beta chains from one sample in a study of cytomegalovirus exposure and HLA in healthy donors. Clones were sequenced by immunoSEQ multiplex PCR, and TCRdb holds only the in-frame ones, with some missing. The table lists approximately 150,000 clones, approximately 88% of them singletons. The material sequenced was PBMCs. These receptors all come from a man in his late teens or twenties in good health and CMV-seropositive. The CDR3 runs from the conserved cysteine through the conserved F or W. The order of the fields is J gene, V gene, clone size, CDR3 protein. A row's size may be missing; if present it is once, few, many or a size class.

J gene: TRBJ1-5; V gene: TRBV19; clone size: NA; CDR3 protein: CASSIRGKAPQHF
J gene: TRBJ1-1; V gene: TRBV5-1; clone size: NA; CDR3 protein: CASSLARTGGDEAFF
J gene: TRBJ1-3; V gene: TRBV5-8; clone size: NA; CDR3 protein: CASSLLPTIYF
J gene: TRBJ2-5; V gene: TRBV6-1; clone size: NA; CDR3 protein: CASRPEASGRQTQYF
J gene: TRBJ1-3; V gene: TRBV28; clone size: NA; CDR3 protein: CASSSSLWGRGGNTIYF
J gene: TRBJ2-1; V gene: TRBV5-1; clone size: NA; CDR3 protein: CASTLEGASYNEQFF
J gene: TRBJ1-1; V gene: TRBV10-1; clone size: once; CDR3 protein: CASSEAGLGEAFF
J gene: TRBJ2-2; V gene: TRBV5-1; clone size: NA; CDR3 protein: CASSWTGYRTGELFF
J gene: TRBJ1-4; V gene: TRBV11-2; clone size: NA; CDR3 protein: CASSSWKGMTNEKLFF
J gene: TRBJ1-2; V gene: TRBV2; clone size: NA; CDR3 protein: CASSERRDYGYTF
J gene: TRBJ1-4; V gene: TRBV5-1; clone size: NA; CDR3 protein: CASQQGHRGSNEKLFF
J gene: TRBJ2-3; V gene: TRBV6-6; clone size: NA; CDR3 protein: CASSQRGTDTQYF
J gene: TRBJ1-2; V gene: TRBV28; clone size: NA; CDR3 protein: CASSSTELYGYTF
J gene: TRBJ1-2; V gene: TRBV28; clone size: NA; CDR3 protein: CASSPPPGGGYTF
J gene: TRBJ2-7; V gene: TRBV19; clone size: NA; CDR3 protein: CASSVTPGVAGEQYF
J gene: TRBJ1-2; V gene: TRBV7-3; clone size: NA; CDR3 protein: CASSARPGGAGYTF
J gene: TRBJ2-5; V gene: TRBV18; clone size: NA; CDR3 protein: CASSPPGQTQYF